Each of the 21 T cell receptor beta chains below was sequenced from the same sample in a study of T cells in Graves' hyperthyroidism and ophthalmopathy. From RNA transcripts, TCR beta CDR3 regions were amplified. Researchers ran a first-round RT-PCR on the TCR CDR3 using the HTBI primer set. TCRdb independently ran MiXCR on the multiplex PCR reads; one entry per CDR3 protein. The repertoire holds a few hundred thousand distinct CDR3 sequences, with roughly 25% as singletons. Sequencing was carried out using blood. Every receptor here comes from a man aged 50 to 60 with Graves' hyperthyroidism.

As for this clonotype: Relative to the germline gene, one junction end is altered; a read error may explain this. This sequence joins TRBV10-2 and TRBJ2-3; 7 bases map to TRBD2. The CDR3 is 17 residues long. CDR1 and CDR2 from the germline V gene are WSHSY and SAAADI. The CDR3: CASSEWGGFPSTDAQYF. The CDR3 DNA follows: TGCGCCAGCAGTGAGTGGGGGGGGTTCCCCTCCACAGATGCGCAGTATTTT.

This clonotype was observed a handful of times. V usage is TRBV15 and J usage is TRBJ2-7; TRBD1 agrees at 10 bases. The junction had 9 bases not matched to a gene; V was cut back by 0 bases and J by 4 bases. CDR3 length equals 17 residues. The germline CDR1 and CDR2 sequences are LNHNV and YYDKDF (reference sequence). CDR3 coding DNA: TGTGCCACCAGCAGAGAATATGGACAGGGGGTCACTTACGAGCAGTACTTC. This translates into CATSREYGQGVTYEQYF. Full variable domain (outside the CDR3, taken from reference TRBV15 and TRBJ2-7): DAMVIQNPRYQVTQFGKPVTLSCSQTLNHNVMYWYQQKSSQAPKLLFHYYDKDFNNEADTPDNFQSRRPNTSFCFLDIRSPGLGDTAMYLCATSREYGQGVTYEQYFGPGTRLTVT.

This clonotype was detected a few times. The chain joins TRBV3-1 to TRBJ2-7; D is possibly TRBD1 (5 bases). Germline V lookup: CDR1 LGHDT, CDR2 YNNKEL (reference sequence). V was cut by 5 bases and J by 0 bases, with 14 bases left in between. The CDR3 runs 15 residues. CDR3 amino acids: CASSFASQGSYEQYF. DNA of the CDR3: TGTGCCAGCAGCTTCGCCTCCCAGGGCTCCTACGAGCAGTACTTC.

The V gene is TRBV20-1, the J gene TRBJ2-5; D might be TRBD2 (5 bases). V was pared by 6 bases and J by 2 bases, with 13 bases between. CDR3 length: 13 residues. Germline values: CDR1 DFQATT, CDR2 SNEGSKA (reference sequence). DNA for the CDR3: TGCAGTGCCACGGGGAGTCCACAAGAGACCCAGTACTTC. Encoded protein: CSATGSPQETQYF.

This clonotype was seen a few times. The V call is TRBV3-1, the J call TRBJ1-2, with 9 bases lining up with TRBD1. Germline CDR1 LGHDT, CDR2 YNNKEL (reference sequence). V was clipped by 2 bases and J by 6 bases; unmatched bases: 4. There are 14 residues in the CDR3. Here the CDR3 reads CASSQNDRGNGYTF. CDR3 DNA sequence: TGTGCCAGCAGCCAAAACGACAGGGGGAATGGCTACACCTTC.

This chain uses TRBV4-1 with TRBJ2-7, with TRBD2 as a possible D gene (5 bases). The CDR3 sequence is 15 residues long. Trimming cost V 0 bases and J 2 bases, with 11 bases left between them. The germline CDR1 and CDR2 sequences are MGHRA and YSYEKL. Here the CDR3 DNA reads TGCGCCAGCAGCCAAGATAGGCGGGCTGCCTACGAGCAGTACTTC. This gives the protein CASSQDRRAAYEQYF.

In this sample, this clonotype turned up many times. The chain employs TRBV6-1 and TRBJ2-7, with D perhaps TRBD1 (6 bases). CDR1 MNHNS and CDR2 SASEGT come from the germline V gene. V lost 5 bases, J lost 5 bases, and 10 bases lay in between. The CDR3 runs 12 residues. CDR3 nucleotide sequence: TGTGCCAGCAGTCCAGGGGAGAACGAGCAGTACTTC. Encoded protein: CASSPGENEQYF.

This sequence joins TRBV12-3 or TRBV12-4 and TRBJ1-1; a possible D gene is TRBD1 (5 bases). The V end lost 5 bases, the J end lost 3 bases, and 10 bases lay between the germline ends. The CDR3 loop spans 13 amino acids. CDR3 nucleotides: TGTGCCAGCAGTATCGGGGGGGACACTGAAGCTTTCTTT. Its protein product is CASSIGGDTEAFF.

In this sample, this clonotype turned up a few times. An end of the junction does not agree with germline; a read error may underlie this. CDR3: CASNPGQGLNTGAFF. DNA of the CDR3: TGTGCCAGTAACCCCGGACAGGGCCTGAACACTGGAGCTTTCTTT. This chain joins TRBV19 and TRBJ1-1; TRBD1 matches 8 bases. Per the germline V gene, CDR1 is LNHDA and CDR2 is SQIVND (reference sequence). This CDR3 region has 15 residues.

This clonotype was seen only a few times. The chain is built from TRBV12-3 or TRBV12-4 and TRBJ1-4; D is unclear. V dropped 6 bases and J dropped 11 bases, with 13 bases sitting between them. This CDR3 comprises 12 residues. CDR3 in amino acids: CASSSEVRKLFF. DNA for the CDR3: TGTGCCAGCAGCAGCGAGGTACGGAAACTGTTTTTT.

This clonotype was observed at least ten times. The CDR3 protein is CASSAGTYTEAFF. Here the CDR3 DNA reads TGTGCCAGCAGTGCCGGGACATACACTGAAGCTTTCTTT. This sequence joins TRBV2 and TRBJ1-1; the D gene is possibly TRBD1 (6 bases). In germline, CDR1 is SNHLY, CDR2 FYNNEI. Trimming stripped 4 bases from V and 3 bases from J, with 9 bases between. CDR3 length: 13 residues.

The rearrangement links TRBV6-1 to TRBJ1-3, with D uncertain. Germline assignment: CDR1 MNHNS and CDR2 SASEGT. Trimming stripped 8 bases from V and 3 bases from J, with 11 bases between. CDR3 length: 13 amino acids. The CDR3 loop is CASRPGHGNTIYF. The CDR3 nucleotides are TGTGCCAGCCGTCCGGGCCATGGAAACACCATATATTTT.

This clonotype was counted between two and nine times. This chain connects TRBV12-3 or TRBV12-4 to TRBJ2-6, with TRBD1 matching 10 bases. This CDR3 is built from 18 residues. V gave up 5 bases and J gave up 2 bases; unmatched junction bases: 9. CDR3 coding DNA: TGTGCCAGCAGTCCTTGGGACAGGGGATTTGCTGGGGCCAACGTCCTGACTTTC. This encodes CASSPWDRGFAGANVLTF.

This clonotype showed up many times. The rearrangement links TRBV28 to TRBJ2-7, with 13 bases identical to TRBD2. The CDR3 contains 14 residues. The V segment lost 2 bases and the J segment 12 bases; nucleotides outside the gene matches: 7. Germline assignment: CDR1 MDHEN and CDR2 SYDVKM. The CDR3 DNA is TGTGCCAGCAGTTTAACCGGACTAGCGGGAGCGGGGTACTTC. It specifies CASSLTGLAGAGYF.

This clonotype was recorded at least ten times. The chain uses TRBV7-2 and TRBJ2-1, with 10 bases matching TRBD2. With 4 bases clipped from V and 1 base from J, the junction kept 4 bases outside the gene matches. Germline CDR1 and CDR2: SGHTA and FQGNSA. This CDR3 region has 16 residues. As DNA, the CDR3 is TGTGCCAGCAGCTCCGTAGCGGGAGGATCCTACAATGAGCAGTTCTTC. The encoded protein is CASSSVAGGSYNEQFF.

With respect to this clonotype: A much larger clone sits a single nucleotide away, making a read error possible. This chain links TRBV28 with TRBJ2-7; D is perhaps TRBD1 (5 bases). The CDR3 sequence is 14 residues long. Germline CDR1 and CDR2: MDHEN and SYDVKM. CDR3 loop: CASWGSGVSCEQYF. The CDR3 DNA follows: TGTGCCAGCTGGGGCTCAGGCGTTTCCTGCGAGCAGTACTTC.

The chain couples TRBV28 to TRBJ2-4, with D perhaps matching TRBD2 (6 bases). V was trimmed by 4 bases and J by 0 bases, leaving 13 bases between them. Germline V CDR1 and CDR2: MDHEN, SYDVKM. The CDR3 spans 16 residues. The CDR3 nucleotides read TGTGCCAGCAGTTCAATCGGGGACTTAGCCAAAAACATTCAGTACTTC. It yields the protein CASSSIGDLAKNIQYF. The entire variable domain, with the rest obtained from reference TRBV28 and TRBJ2-4, is as follows: DVKVTQSSRYLVKRTGEKVFLECVQDMDHENMFWYRQDPGLGLRLIYFSYDVKMKEKGDIPEGYSVSREKKERFSLILESASTNQTSMYLCASSSIGDLAKNIQYFGAGTRLSVL.

The table lists this clonotype with many counts. The chain employs TRBV10-2 and TRBJ2-1; 12 bases fit TRBD2. Germline V gene lookup returns CDR1 WSHSY and CDR2 SAAADI. The CDR3 is made up of 15 amino acids. Trimming removed 5 bases from V and 9 bases from J; junction bases left unmatched: 8. In DNA form, the CDR3 reads TGCGCCAGCAGTTCGACTAGCGGGAGTGCTGTTGAGCAGTTCTTC. This encodes CASSSTSGSAVEQFF.

This rearrangement joins TRBV7-6 to TRBJ2-3; TRBD2 matches 8 bases. The CDR3 contains 15 residues. V lost 4 bases to trimming and J lost 0 bases; unmatched junction nucleotides: 3. Germline V gives CDR1 SGHVS, CDR2 FNYEAQ. DNA for the CDR3: TGTGCCAGCAGCTCCTTAGCGGGAAGCACAGATACGCAGTATTTT. This codes for CASSSLAGSTDTQYF. Drawing the rest from reference TRBV7-6 and TRBJ2-3, the complete variable domain is GAGVSQSPRYKVTKRGQDVALRCDPISGHVSLYWYRQALGQGPEFLTYFNYEAQQDKSGLPNDRFSAERPEGSISTLTIQRTEQRDSAMYRCASSSLAGSTDTQYFGPGTRLTVL.

The chain links TRBV6-1 to TRBJ2-3; D is ambiguous. CDR1 MNHNS and CDR2 SASEGT come from the germline V gene. Trimming removed 4 bases at V and 2 bases at J, with 10 bases between. The CDR3 has 14 amino acids. The CDR3 DNA sequence: TGTGCCAGCAGTGGTCAGGTTTCCACAGATACGCAGTATTTT. Protein: CASSGQVSTDTQYF.

This clonotype was picked up one time. The J gene is TRBJ2-5, the V gene TRBV7-9; D not certain. The J call may be mistaken, given a closer DNA end match to TRBJ2-1. The CDR3 is made up of 15 amino acids. CDR1 is SEHNR, CDR2 FQNEAQ, per germline (reference sequence). CDR3 DNA sequence: TGTGCCAGCAGCCCAAGTGGGGTGGACCAAGAGACCCAGTTCTTC. It translates to CASSPSGVDQETQFF.